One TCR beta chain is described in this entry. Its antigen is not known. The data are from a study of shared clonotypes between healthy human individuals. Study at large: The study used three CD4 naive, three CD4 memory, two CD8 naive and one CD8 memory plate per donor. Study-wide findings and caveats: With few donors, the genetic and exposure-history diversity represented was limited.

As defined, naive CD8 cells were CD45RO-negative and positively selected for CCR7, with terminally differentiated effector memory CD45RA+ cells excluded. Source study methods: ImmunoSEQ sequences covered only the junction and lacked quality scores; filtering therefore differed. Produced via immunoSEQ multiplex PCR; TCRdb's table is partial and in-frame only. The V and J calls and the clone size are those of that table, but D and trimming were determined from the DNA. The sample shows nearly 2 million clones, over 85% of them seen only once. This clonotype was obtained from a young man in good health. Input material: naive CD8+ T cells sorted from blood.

The CDR3 is CASSEGTPFPYEQYF. The CDR3 DNA follows: TGTGCCAGCAGTGAAGGTACCCCATTTCCCTACGAGCAGTACTTC. The chain couples TRBV6-1 to TRBJ2-7; D gene ambiguous. V shed 1 base and J shed 2 bases, with 12 bases lying between them. The CDR3 loop spans 15 amino acids. Germline V gene data show CDR1 as MNHNS and CDR2 as SASEGT.